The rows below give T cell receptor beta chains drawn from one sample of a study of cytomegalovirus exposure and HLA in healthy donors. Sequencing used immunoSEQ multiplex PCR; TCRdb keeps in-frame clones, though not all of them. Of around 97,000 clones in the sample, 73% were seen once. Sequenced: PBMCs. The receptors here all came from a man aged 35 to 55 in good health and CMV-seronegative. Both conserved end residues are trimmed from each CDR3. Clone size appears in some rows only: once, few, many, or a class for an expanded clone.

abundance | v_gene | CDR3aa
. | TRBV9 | ASSSGTTNTIY
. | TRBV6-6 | ASSYSAGPLEGYT
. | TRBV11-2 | ASSGYWGGHETQY
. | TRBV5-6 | ASTTKGTGGFHEQY
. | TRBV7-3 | ASSFRREETQY
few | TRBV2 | ASSLRGNQPQH
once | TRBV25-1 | ASSVWGVGTGELF
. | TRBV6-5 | ASRAGGDTDTQY
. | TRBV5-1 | ASSLLSGALQSPLH
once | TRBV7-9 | ASSLIYPQGSPLH
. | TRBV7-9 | ASSRVSDTQY
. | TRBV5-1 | ASSWNRETNEKLF
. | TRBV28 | ASRQVNGDQPQH